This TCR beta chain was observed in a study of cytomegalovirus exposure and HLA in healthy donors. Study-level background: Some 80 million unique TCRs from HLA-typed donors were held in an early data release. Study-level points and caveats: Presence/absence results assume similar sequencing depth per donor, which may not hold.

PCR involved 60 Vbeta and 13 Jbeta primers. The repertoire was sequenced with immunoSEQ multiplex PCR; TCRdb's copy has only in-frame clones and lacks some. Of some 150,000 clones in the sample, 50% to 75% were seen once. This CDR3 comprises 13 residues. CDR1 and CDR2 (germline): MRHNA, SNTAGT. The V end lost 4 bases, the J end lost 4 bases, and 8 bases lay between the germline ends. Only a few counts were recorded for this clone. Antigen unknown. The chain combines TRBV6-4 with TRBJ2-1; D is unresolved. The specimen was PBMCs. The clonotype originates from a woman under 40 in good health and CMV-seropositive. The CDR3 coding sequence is TGTGCCAGCAGTGTAAGCACTTACAATGAGCAGTTCTTC. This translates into CASSVSTYNEQFF.